This TCR beta chain was sequenced in a study of cytomegalovirus exposure and HLA in healthy donors. Study summary: HLA-typed donors were the source of approximately 80 million unique TCRs held in an early data release. Whole-study results and caveats: Several V segments, TRBV6-2 and TRBV6-3 among them, could not be told apart and were dropped. In a later analysis, a missense DCLRE1C variant was linked to TCR beta V- and J-gene trimming.

The PCR was carried out with 60 Vbeta primers and 13 Jbeta primers. Repertoires were generated with immunoSEQ multiplex PCR, while TCRdb's copy carries only in-frame clones and drops some. The profile shows some 98,000 clones, approximately 70% of them singletons. This clone was detected a few times. Its antigen is as yet unknown. Each donor's status was that of a healthy bone marrow donor. The CDR3 contains 14 residues. Per germline, CDR1 MNHEY and CDR2 SVGAGI. Losses at the gene ends were 8 bases for V and 4 bases for J; bases not matched to a gene: 9. This clonotype was obtained from a man in his fifties or sixties in good health and CMV-seronegative. The chain is built from TRBV6-5 and TRBJ2-7, with 9 bases lining up with TRBD2. The sequenced sample consisted of PBMCs. The CDR3 DNA reads TGTGCCAGCCGCCGGGGACTAGCAGCATACGAGCAGTACTTC. Its protein is CASRRGLAAYEQYF.